This T cell receptor (beta chain) comes out of a study of blood T cells in healthy people across ages. Study information: Roughly one uniquely barcoded beta molecule per two T cells was captured.

The sample holds many counts of this clonotype. The antigen remains undetermined. Sample-barcoded 5' priming and a J-beta primer mix drove a second PCR of about 6 to 11 cycles. Tagging of each cDNA molecule was performed by a template-switch adaptor with 12 random nucleotides. TCRdb redid the calling of the 5' RACE reads with MiXCR, one entry per CDR3 protein. Of some 1.4 million distinct CDR3 sequences in the sample, 42% were seen once. With 7 bases clipped from V and 1 base from J, the junction kept 3 bases outside the gene matches. Germline CDR1 ENHRY, CDR2 SYGVKD. The CDR3 spans 13 residues. Broader study findings: The donors' CMV status was not determined, possibly confounding changes in expanded clonotypes.

The material sequenced was blood. The rearrangement links TRBV10-3 to TRBJ1-2; TRBD1 agrees at 7 bases. This receptor was identified in a young woman in good health. The CDR3 region is CAITRDSNYGYTF. The CDR3 nucleotides read TGTGCCATCACTCGGGACAGTAACTATGGCTACACCTTC.